The rows below give T cell receptor beta chains drawn from one sample of a study of tumor-infiltrating lymphocytes in primary liver carcinoma. TCRdb fed the multiplex PCR reads into MiXCR, producing one record per CDR3 protein. The data hold roughly 25,000 distinct CDR3 sequences, with 60% to 80% observed a single time. The sample taken for sequencing was liver tumor tissue from sampling region 5. These receptors all stem from a woman in her 30s with primary liver carcinoma and hepatitis B virus infection. Both conserved end residues are part of each CDR3. D genes are given only for firm matches. The listing skips clone size in some rows; elsewhere it reads once, few, many or a size class.

V,D,size,J,CDR3,DNA
TRBV11-3,NA,NA,TRBJ2-1,CASSFGALSHNEQFF,TGTGCCAGTAGCTTCGGGGCCCTCTCCCACAATGAGCAGTTCTTC
TRBV7-9,NA,NA,TRBJ2-1,CASGSGWGGCFYNEQLF,TGTGCCAGCGGCTCAGGTTGGGGCGGGTGTTTCTATAATGAGCAGCTCTTC
TRBV24-1,NA,NA,TRBJ2-1,CATSDLGTGGIRQFF,TGTGCCACCAGTGATTTGGGGACTGGCGGGATAAGGCAATTCTTC
TRBV29-1,NA,NA,TRBJ2-3,CRVRRRGTDTQYF,TGCAGGGTACGGAGGAGGGGCACAGATACACAGTATTTT
TRBV5-4,NA,medium-sized,TRBJ2-1,CASSFGTRGHHNEQFF,TGTGCCAGCAGCTTCGGAACTCGGGGCCACCACAATGAGCAGTTCTTC
TRBV29-1,NA,NA,TRBJ2-5,CSAETGGGVRETQYF,TGCAGCGCTGAAACAGGAGGGGGAGTGAGGGAGACCCAGTACTTC
TRBV10-3,NA,NA,TRBJ2-7,CGISETEYEQYF,TGTGGCATCAGCGAAACGGAGTACGAGCAGTACTTC
TRBV15,NA,NA,TRBJ2-1,CVTSRDRDPAYNEEFF,TGTGTCACCAGCAGAGACCGGGACCCGGCCTACAATGAGGAGTTCTTC
TRBV20-1,NA,many,TRBJ1-2,CSATTPYRVHYGYTF,TGCAGTGCTACCACACCCTACAGAGTCCACTATGGCTACACCTTC
TRBV2,NA,NA,TRBJ1-2,CASMTVEPHTF,TGTGCCAGCATGACAGTCGAACCTCACACCTTC
TRBV5-4,NA,NA,TRBJ2-3,CASSFGQGRGTDTQYF,TGTGCCAGTAGCTTTGGGCAGGGCAGGGGCACTGATACGCAGTATTTT
TRBV6-5,NA,NA,TRBJ1-1,CASSYRGSGRGTEAIF,TGTGCCAGCAGTTACCGGGGCAGCGGGAGAGGAACTGAAGCTATCTTT
TRBV11-2,NA,NA,TRBJ1-2,CANSLREAYYGYTF,TGTGCCAACAGCCTAAGGGAAGCTTACTATGGCTACACCTTC
TRBV6-6,NA,NA,TRBJ1-6,CACSYTGMDPPLHF,TGTGCCTGCAGTTATACAGGGATGGATCCACCCCTCCACTTT
TRBV4-3,TRBD2,NA,TRBJ2-2,CASSVLAGGPVRTRGAVF,TGCGCCAGCAGCGTACTAGCGGGGGGCCCCGTTCGAACACGGGGAGCTGTTTTT
TRBV2,NA,NA,TRBJ2-1,CAGLVSSYYKELF,TGTGCCGGTCTAGTCAGCTCCTACTATAAGGAGCTCTTC
TRBV11-2,NA,NA,TRBJ2-7,CASSTYDYRQYF,TGTGCCAGCAGCACCTACGACTACAGGCAGTACTTC
TRBV11-2,NA,NA,TRBJ2-2,CASSLAGFANTSELFF,TGTGCCAGCAGCTTAGCTGGGTTCGCGAACACAAGTGAGCTGTTTTTT
TRBV11-2,TRBD2,NA,TRBJ2-2,CTSSSTRSGRSWELFF,TGTACCAGTAGCTCGACACGTAGCGGGAGGTCCTGGGAGCTGTTTTTT
TRBV11-2,NA,NA,TRBJ2-5,CASRSWVSDHRETQYF,TGTGCCAGCAGATCCTGGGTCTCGGACCACCGAGAGACCCAGTACTTC
TRBV7-9,NA,NA,TRBJ1-1,CASSLDLQAFF,TGTGCCAGCAGCCTCGATCTTCAGGCTTTCTTT
TRBV29-1,NA,NA,TRBJ2-1,CSGAAGSVVVEQFF,TGCAGTGGCGCTGCTGGGAGCGTAGTCGTTGAGCAGTTCTTC
TRBV11-2,NA,NA,TRBJ2-1,CASRAGEYNEQFF,TGTGCCAGCAGGGCAGGGGAGTACAATGAGCAGTTCTTC
TRBV19,NA,many,TRBJ2-7,CASSSGTVSYEQYF,TGTGCCAGTAGCTCCGGGACCGTATCCTACGAGCAGTACTTC